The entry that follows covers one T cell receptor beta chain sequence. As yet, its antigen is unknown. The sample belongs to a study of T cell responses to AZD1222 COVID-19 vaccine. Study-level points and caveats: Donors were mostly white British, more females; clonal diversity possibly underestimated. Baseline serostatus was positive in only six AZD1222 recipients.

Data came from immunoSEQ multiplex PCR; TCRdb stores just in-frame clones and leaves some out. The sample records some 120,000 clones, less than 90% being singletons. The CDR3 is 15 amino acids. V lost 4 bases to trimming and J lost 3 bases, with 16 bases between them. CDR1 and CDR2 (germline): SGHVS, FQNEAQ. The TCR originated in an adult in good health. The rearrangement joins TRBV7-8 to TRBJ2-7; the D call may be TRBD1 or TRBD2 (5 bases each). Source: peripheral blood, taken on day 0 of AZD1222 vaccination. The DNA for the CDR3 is TGTGCCAGCAGCTCAGCATCGGGACGGAACTACGAGCAGTACTTC. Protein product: CASSSASGRNYEQYF.